The 26 T cell receptor beta chains below come from one sample, sequenced in a study of OX40 agonist ivuxolimab in advanced cancers. Profiling relied on immunoSEQ multiplex PCR, and the TCRdb table lists in-frame clones only, not all of them. Here the sample spans 65,000 to 85,000 clones, around nine tenths being singletons. Sequenced here: CD4+ or CD8+ T cells sorted from blood, sampled in a trial of the OX40 agonist ivuxolimab. The receptors were gathered from an adult with an advanced solid tumor such as melanoma, head and neck, liver or kidney cancer.

DNA of the CDR3: TGTGCCAGCACCTCCGCGGGGCCCGGGGAGCTGTTTTTT. Translation gives CASTSAGPGELFF. The chain links TRBV11-2 to TRBJ2-2; maybe TRBD2 (6 bases). V lost 7 bases and J lost 6, with 12 bases in between. The CDR3 totals 13 residues. The germline V gene encodes CDR1 SGHAT and CDR2 FQNNGV. The full variable domain, with the rest looked up from reference TRBV11-2 and TRBJ2-2, is EAGVAQSPRYKIIEKRQSVAFWCNPISGHATLYWYQQILGQGPKLLIQFQNNGVVDDSQLPKDRFSAERLKGVDSTLKIQPAKLEDSAVYLCASTSAGPGELFFGEGSRLTVL.

This chain's CDR3 is CAMTAGNSETQYF. Here the CDR3 DNA reads TGTGCGATGACGGCGGGGAACTCAGAGACCCAGTACTTC. V and J are TRBV30 and TRBJ2-5; D possibly corresponds to TRBD2 (6 bases). The germline V gene encodes CDR1 GTSNPN and CDR2 SVGIG (reference sequence). This CDR3 spans 13 amino acids.

V is TRBV6-5 and J is TRBJ2-7, with TRBD2 identical over 11 bases. The CDR3 sequence is 16 residues long. From germline, CDR1 is MNHEY and CDR2 SVGAGI. The junction had 8 bases not matched to a gene; V was cut back by 4 bases and J by 3 bases. CDR3: CASSLLAGESDYEQYF. The CDR3 nucleotides are TGTGCCAGCAGTTTACTAGCGGGAGAATCCGACTACGAGCAGTACTTC.

The V gene is TRBV6-6, the J gene TRBJ1-1; 7 positions agree with TRBD1. The CDR3 covers 14 residues. V shed 5 bases and J 3 bases; nucleotides not matched to a gene: 6. Germline V gene lookup returns CDR1 MNHNY and CDR2 SVGAGI (reference sequence). The CDR3 spells CASSRQGGDTEAFF. CDR3 sequence (DNA): TGTGCCAGCAGTCGACAGGGAGGGGACACTGAAGCTTTCTTT.

This clone came up once. The CDR3: CASSIVPPSTGAVYGYTF. The CDR3 DNA follows: TGTGCCAGTAGTATAGTACCCCCCTCGACAGGTGCCGTTTATGGCTACACCTTC. V gene TRBV19 combines with J gene TRBJ1-2; D perhaps matches TRBD1 (6 bases). Germline V lookup: CDR1 LNHDA, CDR2 SQIVND (reference sequence). This CDR3 contains 18 residues. V was clipped by 1 base and J by 5 bases, with 23 bases between them.

The chain carries TRBV5-6 and TRBJ2-5; D possibly uses TRBD1 or TRBD2 (5 bases each). The germline gives CDR1 SGHDT, CDR2 YYEEEE. The CDR3 extends over 16 amino acids. Trimming left V 5 bases short and J 4 bases short, with 21 bases between. CDR3: CASRNQGPSGAETQYF. The CDR3 nucleotides read TGTGCCAGCAGGAACCAGGGACCGTCTGGGGCAGAGACCCAGTACTTC.

The chain combines TRBV9 with TRBJ2-7; D may be TRBD1 or TRBD2 (5 bases each). The ends were cut back, 3 bases at V and 1 base at J, with 17 bases in the middle. CDR1 is SGDLS and CDR2 is YYNGEE in the germline V gene. This CDR3 is built from 16 residues. The CDR3 sequence: CASSGGVGDLSYEQYF. CDR3 in DNA: TGTGCCAGCAGCGGGGGAGTGGGGGACCTATCCTACGAGCAGTACTTC.

This sequence joins TRBV7-3 and TRBJ2-5; 16 bases agree with TRBD2. CDR1 and CDR2 (germline): SGHTA, FQGTGA. The trim removed 1 base at V and 5 bases at J, leaving 13 bases unmatched. CDR3 size: 20 residues. CDR3 protein: CASSLIGPGLAGGPSETQYF. CDR3 nucleotides: TGTGCCAGCAGCTTAATTGGCCCGGGACTAGCGGGAGGGCCTTCCGAGACCCAGTACTTC.

The chain carries TRBV6-1 and TRBJ1-6, with no clear D. This CDR3 contains 14 residues. CDR1 is MNHNS, CDR2 SASEGT, per germline. V dropped 3 bases and J dropped 7 bases, with 10 bases sitting between them. CDR3 sequence reads: CASSEQQRNSPLHF. The CDR3 DNA reads as TGTGCCAGCAGTGAGCAACAGAGGAATTCACCCCTCCACTTT.

The genes are TRBV19 and TRBJ1-5; D perhaps matches TRBD1 (5 bases). This CDR3 has 17 residues. Germline assignment: CDR1 LNHDA and CDR2 SQIVND (reference sequence). V lost 4 bases and J lost 2, with 18 bases in between. The chain's CDR3 is CASSSWAGIVGNQPQHF. In DNA, the CDR3 is TGTGCCAGTAGTAGCTGGGCAGGGATTGTTGGCAATCAGCCCCAGCATTTT.

As to this clone: Germline is not matched at one junction end, which may reflect a read error. The genes are TRBV7-7 and TRBJ2-2; D remains unclear. The CDR3 is 13 amino acids. Germline V lookup: CDR1 SSHAT, CDR2 FNYEAQ (reference sequence). This chain's CDR3 is CASSVDWAGELFF. The CDR3 DNA sequence: TGTGCTAGCAGCGTGGATTGGGCCGGGGAGCTGTTTTTT.

The rearrangement joins TRBV6-4 to TRBJ1-4; the D is unclear. V was cut by 4 bases and J by 7 bases, with 10 bases left in between. This CDR3 has 13 residues. CDR1 is MRHNA, CDR2 SNTAGT, per germline. CDR3 protein: CASSGSVGEKLFF. Here the CDR3 DNA reads TGTGCCAGCAGTGGCTCAGTGGGTGAAAAACTGTTTTTT.

This sequence joins TRBV6-5 and TRBJ1-5; a weak D match, TRBD1 (5 bases). The germline V gene has CDR1 MNHEY and CDR2 SVGAGI. CDR3 size: 13 residues. The V and J ends lost 5 bases and 5 bases respectively, with 10 bases between them. CDR3 loop: CASSQGLHQPQHF. CDR3 DNA: TGTGCCAGCAGTCAGGGACTACATCAGCCCCAGCATTTT.

The chain recombines TRBV7-9 with TRBJ2-5; maybe TRBD2 (5 bases). There are 14 residues in the CDR3. CDR1 is SEHNR, CDR2 FQNEAQ, per germline (reference sequence). The V end was cut by 1 base, the J end by 4 bases, with 10 bases between. The CDR3 sequence is CASSLVPGLETQYF. Here the CDR3 DNA reads TGTGCCAGCAGCTTAGTCCCGGGGTTAGAGACCCAGTACTTC.

This chain connects TRBV7-6 to TRBJ2-3; unclear D gene. Per the germline V gene, CDR1 is SGHVS and CDR2 is FNYEAQ. Trimming took off 4 bases at V and 6 bases at J, with 8 bases between the two ends. The CDR3 loop spans 12 amino acids. CDR3 in amino acids: CASSSSSDTQYF. The CDR3 coding sequence is TGTGCCAGCAGCTCCTCATCGGATACGCAGTATTTT.

The chain combines TRBV5-1 with TRBJ2-5, with a weak D call TRBD2 (6 bases). The V gene's germline CDR1 is SGHRS and CDR2 YFSETQ. V was clipped by 0 bases and J by 4 bases, with 13 bases between them. This CDR3 is built from 15 residues. CDR3 residues: CASSLARAGPETQYF. The CDR3 DNA reads TGCGCCAGCAGCTTGGCCCGAGCGGGTCCAGAGACCCAGTACTTC.

This clone has just one count. The chain couples TRBV2 to TRBJ1-2; possible D gene TRBD1, 5 bases. There are 13 residues in the CDR3. V was cut by 7 bases and J by 8 bases, with 17 bases left in between. Germline V CDR1 and CDR2: SNHLY, FYNNEI. CDR3 in DNA: TGTGCCAGCACCATACAGGTTACGCACGGCTACACCTTC. Its translation is CASTIQVTHGYTF.

This clone occurred a few times. The chain recombines TRBV6-5 with TRBJ1-4; D is unclear. This CDR3 region has 14 residues. With 3 bases removed from V and 3 bases from J, the gap between germline ends came to 8 bases. Looked up from germline, CDR1 is MNHEY and CDR2 is SVGAGI. The chain's CDR3 is CASSYRPANEKLFF. In DNA form, the CDR3 reads TGTGCCAGCAGTTATCGACCCGCTAATGAAAAACTGTTTTTT.

J is TRBJ1-6 and V is TRBV5-1; 8 bases align to TRBD1. The CDR3 has 17 residues. The V gene's germline CDR1 is SGHRS and CDR2 YFSETQ. The junction had 15 bases not matched to a gene; V was cut back by 3 bases and J by 10 bases. The chain's CDR3 is CASSSPPGGEGNSPLHF. The DNA of the CDR3 is TGCGCCAGCAGCTCGCCTCCAGGGGGCGAAGGGAACTCACCCCTCCACTTT.

This chain links TRBV9 with TRBJ2-2, with D unclear. Trimming cost V 1 base and J 4 bases, with 8 bases left between them. The length of the CDR3 is 14 residues. CDR1 is SGDLS, CDR2 YYNGEE, per germline. The CDR3, as DNA: TGTGCCAGCAGCGTACGGTCGGGCACCGGGGAGCTGTTTTTT. This sequence encodes CASSVRSGTGELFF.

The chain uses TRBV11-2 and TRBJ2-1, with 7 bases matching TRBD2. CDR1 and CDR2 from the germline V gene are SGHAT and FQNNGV. The CDR3 loop spans 17 amino acids. The ends lost 5 bases at V and 2 bases at J; junction bases unmatched: 12. CDR3 residues: CASSLFLAAPPYNEQFF. CDR3 nucleotide sequence: TGTGCCAGCAGCCTCTTTCTAGCGGCCCCTCCCTACAATGAGCAGTTCTTC.

This chain connects TRBV7-9 to TRBJ1-5, with TRBD1 matching over 7 bases. With V trimmed by 2 bases and J by 5 bases, 0 bases remained unmatched. This CDR3 has 13 amino acids. Germline V gene lookup returns CDR1 SEHNR and CDR2 FQNEAQ (reference sequence). Here the CDR3 reads CASSLTGDQPQHF. The CDR3 DNA sequence: TGTGCCAGCAGCTTAACAGGGGATCAGCCCCAGCATTTT.

The chain combines TRBV10-2 with TRBJ1-5; D is uncertain. The CDR3 spans 15 residues. Trimming took off 6 bases at V and 5 bases at J, with 17 bases between the two ends. CDR1 is WSHSY and CDR2 is SAAADI in the germline V gene. This CDR3 is CASRSTRVSYQPQHF. The CDR3 DNA reads TGCGCCAGCAGGTCAACAAGGGTCTCCTATCAGCCCCAGCATTTT.

The rearrangement links TRBV7-6 to TRBJ2-6; D gene ambiguous. Germline V gene data show CDR1 as SGHVS and CDR2 as FNYEAQ. V was clipped by 2 bases and J by 0 bases, with 5 bases between them. The CDR3 runs 15 residues. Here the CDR3 DNA reads TGTGCCAGCAGCTTATTTAGCTCTGGGGCCAACGTCCTGACTTTC. This sequence encodes CASSLFSSGANVLTF.

The chain combines TRBV30 with TRBJ1-5; 7 nucleotides agree with TRBD1. Germline assignment: CDR1 GTSNPN and CDR2 SVGIG (reference sequence). The CDR3 has 14 residues. With 2 bases clipped from V and 3 bases from J, the junction kept 4 bases outside the gene matches. In nucleotides, the CDR3 is TGTGCCTGGAGTCGGACAGGACTCAATCAGCCCCAGCATTTT. It translates to CAWSRTGLNQPQHF.

The chain uses TRBV6-5 and TRBJ2-2, with D possibly TRBD2 on 7 matching bases. The length of the CDR3 is 15 residues. Germline V lookup: CDR1 MNHEY, CDR2 SVGAGI. V was pared by 2 bases and J by 6 bases, with 13 bases between. CDR3 sequence: CASSYRGAHAGELFF. The CDR3 nucleotides are TGTGCCAGCAGTTACCGGGGGGCCCATGCCGGGGAGCTGTTTTTT.